Below, 24 T cell receptor beta chains from the same sample are listed, as sequenced in a study of OX40 agonist ivuxolimab in advanced cancers. Profiling relied on immunoSEQ multiplex PCR, and the TCRdb table lists in-frame clones only, not all of them. The sample includes tens of thousands of clones, 86% of them seen just once. The material sequenced was CD4+ or CD8+ T cells sorted from blood, taken in a trial of the OX40 agonist ivuxolimab. Receptors originate from an adult with an advanced solid tumor such as melanoma, head and neck, liver or kidney cancer.

This clone was picked up a small number of times. The CDR3 region has the DNA TGTGCCATCGAACAGGGTGAAGGCCCCCCCCCTCTGAGCAATCAGCCCCAGCATTTT. Translating gives CAIEQGEGPPPLSNQPQHF. This rearrangement joins TRBV21-1 to TRBJ1-5; the tabulated D call, TRBD1, remains unverified against the DNA. TRBV21-1 constitutes a pseudogene. The CDR3 contains 19 residues.

The rearrangement links TRBV19 to TRBJ2-2, with D maybe TRBD1 (5 bases). The germline gives CDR1 LNHDA, CDR2 SQIVND (reference sequence). Trimming pared 1 base from V and 1 base from J, leaving 7 bases between. This CDR3 region has 15 residues. CDR3: CASSIGTGNTGELFF. In DNA form, the CDR3 reads TGTGCCAGTAGTATAGGAACAGGGAACACCGGGGAGCTGTTTTTT.

The chain joins TRBV19 to TRBJ1-1; 9 bases agree with TRBD1. Unmatched junction bases numbered 4, after V lost 1 base and J lost 4 bases. Germline V lookup: CDR1 LNHDA, CDR2 SQIVND (reference sequence). CDR3 length: 15 residues. CDR3 nucleotide sequence: TGTGCCAGTAGTATAGGACAGGGGGGACGCACTGAAGCTTTCTTT. Residues: CASSIGQGGRTEAFF.

The CDR3 DNA reads TGCGCCAGCAGCTTGGAGTCGTGGGTTGATGAGCAGTTCTTC. It encodes CASSLESWVDEQFF. The chain is built from TRBV5-1 and TRBJ2-1, with unresolved D. Germline CDR1 and CDR2: SGHRS and YFSETQ. Trimming shortened V by 0 bases and J by 8 bases, and 12 bases separated the two germline ends. The CDR3 is 14 amino acids.

V gene TRBV5-1 combines with J gene TRBJ1-1; D is ambiguous. The CDR3 is 11 amino acids. Trimming removed 5 bases at V and 4 bases at J, with 6 bases between. Germline CDR1 is SGHRS and CDR2 is YFSETQ. CDR3 nucleotides: TGCGCCAGCAGATCCTCCACTGAAGCTTTCTTT. This encodes CASRSSTEAFF.

This rearrangement joins TRBV29-1 to TRBJ2-2; D remains unclear. Germline V lookup: CDR1 SQVTM, CDR2 ANQGSEA. The V end lost 4 bases, the J end lost 4 bases, and 10 bases lay between the germline ends. This CDR3 spans 13 amino acids. CDR3 region: CSVVLGLTGELFF. In DNA form, the CDR3 reads TGCAGCGTTGTACTCGGGCTCACCGGGGAGCTGTTTTTT.

The chain employs TRBV19 and TRBJ1-2, with D perhaps matching TRBD1 (6 bases). This CDR3 spans 15 amino acids. Trimming took 9 bases from V and 2 from J, leaving 19 bases between them. Looked up from germline, CDR1 is LNHDA and CDR2 is SQIVND (reference sequence). CDR3 sequence (DNA): TGTGCCAGCTTGTCGGCAGGGGCCGGAAACTATGGCTACACCTTC. It translates to CASLSAGAGNYGYTF.

The chain is built from TRBV19 and TRBJ2-1, with no clear D. Germline V lookup: CDR1 LNHDA, CDR2 SQIVND (reference sequence). With 5 bases removed from V and 0 bases from J, the gap between germline ends came to 8 bases. The CDR3 consists of 14 residues. This CDR3 is CASSYSSSYNEQFF. CDR3 sequence (DNA): TGTGCCAGTAGTTACTCCTCCTCCTACAATGAGCAGTTCTTC.

This sequence joins TRBV2 and TRBJ2-5; TRBD1 matches at 12 bases. V dropped 4 bases and J dropped 5; count of bases not matched to a gene: 2. The germline V gene encodes CDR1 SNHLY and CDR2 FYNNEI. The CDR3 covers 14 residues. The CDR3 loop is CASSGDRGRETQYF. CDR3 DNA: TGTGCCAGCAGTGGGGACAGGGGGCGCGAGACCCAGTACTTC.

The V gene is TRBV11-2, the J gene TRBJ2-1; 10 bases align to TRBD2. The trim removed 5 bases at V and 3 bases at J, leaving 10 bases unmatched. The CDR3 consists of 17 residues. Germline assignment: CDR1 SGHAT and CDR2 FQNNGV. The CDR3 region has the DNA TGTGCCAGCAGCCCCCTAAGCGGGAGGGCCCTCTACAATGAGCAGTTCTTC. Protein sequence: CASSPLSGRALYNEQFF.

This sequence joins TRBV11-2 and TRBJ2-3; unclear D gene. Germline CDR1 SGHAT, CDR2 FQNNGV. The CDR3 is made up of 17 amino acids. Trimming stripped 0 bases from V and 1 base from J, with 14 bases between. DNA of the CDR3: TGTGCCAGCAGCTTAGATCATCTGGCGGTGGGCACAGATACGCAGTATTTT. This codes for CASSLDHLAVGTDTQYF.

This clone was seen a single time. This rearrangement joins TRBV7-2 to TRBJ2-5; 8 bases are shared with TRBD1. V trimming: 0 bases; J trimming: 5 bases; junction bases outside the gene matches: 8. Germline CDR1 SGHTA, CDR2 FQGNSA. The CDR3 loop spans 16 amino acids. The CDR3 bases are TGTGCCAGCAGCTTAGCGTTCAGGGGGCGTCGGGAGACCCAGTACTTC. Translated, it gives CASSLAFRGRRETQYF.

J is TRBJ2-3 and V is TRBV5-8; 9 bases are a match to TRBD1. The ends lost 2 bases at V and 7 bases at J; junction bases unmatched: 17. The CDR3 consists of 18 residues. Germline values: CDR1 SGHTS, CDR2 YDEGEE. CDR3 residues: CASSLDGLGDRAMNTQYF. CDR3 coding DNA: TGTGCCAGCAGCTTAGACGGGTTGGGGGACAGGGCCATGAATACGCAGTATTTT.

The rearrangement links TRBV9 to TRBJ2-7; 7 nucleotides agree with TRBD2. The CDR3 totals 15 residues. Per the germline V gene, CDR1 is SGDLS and CDR2 is YYNGEE. Trimming at V came to 4 bases and at J to 4 bases, leaving 11 bases not matched to a gene. The CDR3 loop is CASSPSRGGGYEQYF. The CDR3 DNA reads TGTGCCAGCAGCCCCTCCCGTGGGGGGGGTTACGAGCAGTACTTC.

The V gene is TRBV10-3, the J gene TRBJ2-5; D perhaps matches TRBD2 (6 bases). The CDR3 contains 14 residues. CDR1 ENHRY and CDR2 SYGVKD come from the germline V gene. Trimming took off 3 bases at V and 4 bases at J, with 12 bases between the two ends. Here the CDR3 reads CAISERGSGETQYF. The CDR3 DNA sequence: TGTGCCATCAGTGAACGGGGGTCGGGAGAGACCCAGTACTTC.

This clone was picked up one time. The chain employs TRBV18 and TRBJ1-4; possibly TRBD1 for D (5 bases). The germline V and J ends were trimmed by 6 bases and 6 bases, with 14 bases remaining between them. The CDR3 has 14 amino acids. Germline-derived CDR1 and CDR2 are KGHSH and LQKENI. In DNA form, the CDR3 reads TGTGCCAGCTCCGAACAGGTCACGGATGAAAAACTGTTTTTT. Translation: CASSEQVTDEKLFF.

The CDR3 here is CASSQVEREAYEQYF. CDR3 sequence (DNA): TGTGCCAGCAGCCAAGTTGAGCGGGAAGCCTACGAGCAGTACTTC. This chain uses TRBV7-9 with TRBJ2-7; TRBD2 aligns across 7 bases. The CDR3 contains 15 residues. Trimming removed 5 bases from V and 2 bases from J; junction bases left unmatched: 9. Germline CDR1 and CDR2: SEHNR and FQNEAQ (reference sequence).

The V call is TRBV19, the J call TRBJ1-5, with D perhaps matching TRBD1 (5 bases). This CDR3 has 16 amino acids. V lost 5 bases, J lost 6 bases, and 20 bases lay in between. Germline V gene data show CDR1 as LNHDA and CDR2 as SQIVND (reference sequence). The CDR3 sequence is CASSLNLMGGAQPQHF. The CDR3, as DNA: TGTGCCAGTAGTCTCAACCTAATGGGGGGAGCTCAGCCCCAGCATTTT.

The CDR3 protein is CASSSGLGQPQHF. CDR3 bases: TGTGCCAGCAGTTCCGGACTAGGGCAGCCCCAGCATTTT. The chain is built from TRBV27 and TRBJ1-5; D ambiguous. CDR3 length: 13 residues. V dropped 4 bases and J dropped 7 bases, with 11 bases sitting between them. Germline V gene lookup returns CDR1 MNHEY and CDR2 SMNVEV (reference sequence).

The V and J genes are TRBV7-9 and TRBJ2-1; TRBD2 agrees at 11 bases. This CDR3 contains 15 residues. The V gene end was trimmed by 6 bases and the J gene end by 6 bases; junction bases not matched to a gene: 7. CDR1 and CDR2 (germline): SEHNR, FQNEAQ (reference sequence). CDR3 sequence: CASSKIAGGPNEQFF. CDR3 nucleotide sequence: TGTGCCAGCAGTAAAATAGCGGGGGGGCCCAATGAGCAGTTCTTC.

The chain recombines TRBV13 with TRBJ1-1, with 10 bases aligning to TRBD1. The J segment lost 3 bases and the V segment lost 1 base, leaving 2 bases of the junction unmatched. The CDR3 runs 15 residues. Germline CDR1 is PRHDT and CDR2 is FYEKMQ (reference sequence). CDR3 loop: CASSLAGTGDTEAFF. CDR3 DNA sequence: TGTGCCAGCAGCTTAGCAGGGACAGGGGACACTGAAGCTTTCTTT. Based on the CDR3 plus reference TRBV13 and TRBJ1-1, the full variable domain is AAGVIQSPRHLIKEKRETATLKCYPIPRHDTVYWYQQGPGQDPQFLISFYEKMQSDKGSIPDRFSAQQFSDYHSELNMSSLELGDSALYFCASSLAGTGDTEAFFGQGTRLTVV.

The chain has TRBV5-4 and TRBJ2-1; TRBD1 aligns across 7 bases. The CDR3 is 13 amino acids. V lost 4 bases to trimming and J lost 6 bases; unmatched junction nucleotides: 4. CDR1 and CDR2 from the germline V gene are SGHNT and YYREEE (reference sequence). Here the CDR3 reads CASSLRQGNEQFF. In nucleotides, the CDR3 is TGTGCCAGCAGCCTCCGACAGGGCAATGAGCAGTTCTTC.

This chain links TRBV21-1 with TRBJ1-5; the table's D call TRBD1 went unverified against the DNA. TRBV21-1 is a pseudogene segment. The CDR3 runs 14 residues. CDR3: CASSKDWQGQPQHF. CDR3 nucleotides: TGTGCCAGCAGCAAGGATTGGCAGGGTCAGCCCCAGCATTTT.

Details on this clone: Different DNA sequences within this sample yield the same CDR3. The chain couples TRBV7-3 to TRBJ1-2; D is perhaps TRBD1 (5 bases). The germline V gene encodes CDR1 SGHTA and CDR2 FQGTGA. Trimming pared 5 bases from V and 0 bases from J, leaving 10 bases between. This CDR3 region has 14 residues. CDR3 sequence (DNA): TGTGCCAGCAGCGCCGACAGTGCTAACTATGGCTACACCTTC. It specifies CASSADSANYGYTF. The full variable domain, rest sourced from reference TRBV7-3 and TRBJ1-2, is GAGVSQTPSNKVTEKGKYVELRCDPISGHTALYWYRQSLGQGPEFLIYFQGTGAADDSGLPNDRFFAVRPEGSVSTLKIQRTERGDSAVYLCASSADSANYGYTFGSGTRLTVV.